These 23 T cell receptor beta chains were sequenced from one sample in a study of memory CD4+ T cells and cytomegalovirus serostatus. The sort gate was single viable CD3+CD4+CD8-CD45RO+ cells for memory CD4+ T cells. Sequenced by immunoSEQ multiplex PCR; TCRdb stores in-frame clones only, minus some. The sample holds approximately 53,000 clones, approximately 78% seen once. Sequenced material: memory CD4+ T cells from blood. The receptors come from an adult in good health and CMV-seronegative.

Here the CDR3 reads CASTQDYYTRGQFF. Written as DNA, the CDR3 is TGTGCCAGCACCCAGGACTATTATACGAGGGGGCAGTTCTTC. This chain connects TRBV6-1 to TRBJ2-1; D is perhaps TRBD2 (6 bases). This CDR3 region has 14 residues. Between the trimmed V and J ends, which lost 7 bases and 12 bases, there was a span of 22 bases. CDR1 is MNHNS and CDR2 is SASEGT in the germline V gene.

This clone showed up just once. The genes are TRBV7-8 and TRBJ2-2; TRBD2 agrees at 12 bases. The V segment lost 3 bases and the J segment 6 bases; nucleotides outside the gene matches: 8. The CDR3 totals 17 residues. Germline lookup yields CDR1 SGHVS and CDR2 FQNEAQ. The CDR3 sequence: CASSLTSGRPVSGELFF. The CDR3 region has the DNA TGTGCCAGCAGCTTGACTAGCGGGAGACCGGTTTCCGGGGAGCTGTTTTTT.

The chain couples TRBV7-9 to TRBJ2-5; 7 bases map to TRBD2. Germline V gene data show CDR1 as SEHNR and CDR2 as FQNEAQ (reference sequence). The CDR3 loop spans 16 amino acids. V trimming: 1 base; J trimming: 4 bases; junction bases outside the gene matches: 9. CDR3 sequence (DNA): TGTGCCAGCAGCTTAGTGGTGGGAGGGCCTGGAGAGACCCAGTACTTC. Protein: CASSLVVGGPGETQYF. Combining the CDR3 with reference TRBV7-9 and TRBJ2-5 gives the whole variable domain DTGVSQNPRHKITKRGQNVTFRCDPISEHNRLYWYRQTLGQGPEFLTYFQNEAQLEKSRLLSDRFSAERPKGSFSTLEIQRTEQGDSAMYLCASSLVVGGPGETQYFGPGTRLLVL.

This chain's CDR3 is CASSQESNRVWGNQPQHF. In DNA, the CDR3 is TGTGCCAGCAGCCAAGAGTCGAACCGCGTGTGGGGTAATCAGCCCCAGCATTTT. This chain uses TRBV4-2 with TRBJ1-5; D unresolved. This CDR3 region has 18 residues. The V end lost 0 bases, the J end lost 4 bases, and 19 bases lay between the germline ends. Germline CDR1 and CDR2: LGHNA and YNFKEQ.

The J gene is TRBJ2-1, the V gene TRBV29-1; tentatively, D is TRBD2 (5 bases). V was trimmed by 7 bases and J by 8 bases, leaving 9 bases between them. Germline loops: CDR1 SQVTM, CDR2 ANQGSEA. The CDR3 has 10 residues. The CDR3 is CSATIYEQFF. The CDR3 DNA is TGCAGCGCGACTATATATGAGCAGTTCTTC.

This chain joins TRBV9 and TRBJ1-2, with a tentative D call TRBD1 (5 bases). The CDR3 totals 15 residues. CDR1 is SGDLS, CDR2 YYNGEE, per germline. Trimming pared 1 base from V and 3 bases from J, leaving 13 bases between. In nucleotides, the CDR3 is TGTGCCAGCAGCGTAAGTAGCAGGGACCACTATGGCTACACCTTC. Protein product: CASSVSSRDHYGYTF.

The CDR3 here is CASSLAGWNEQFF. CDR3 sequence (DNA): TGCGCCAGCAGCTTAGCGGGGTGGAATGAGCAGTTCTTC. The chain links TRBV4-1 to TRBJ2-1; 8 nucleotides agree with TRBD2. Germline CDR1 is MGHRA and CDR2 is YSYEKL. Losses at the gene ends were 5 bases for V and 7 bases for J; bases not matched to a gene: 4. The CDR3 runs to 13 residues.

This clone was picked up a small number of times. V and J are TRBV28 and TRBJ1-1; tentatively, D is TRBD1 (5 bases). V was shortened by 6 bases and J by 7 bases, with 12 bases between the two germline ends. From germline, CDR1 is MDHEN and CDR2 SYDVKM. CDR3 length equals 12 residues. CDR3 DNA sequence: TGTGCCAGCAGCCGGGAGACAGTTGAAGCTTTCTTT. Amino acids: CASSRETVEAFF.

This clone was found a few times. The chain uses TRBV1 and TRBJ1-5. TRBV1 is a pseudogene locus. This CDR3 is built from 15 residues. CDR3 sequence: CTSSQDRAGDEPQHF. CDR3 coding DNA: TGCACCAGCAGCCAAGATAGAGCCGGGGATGAACCCCAGCATTTT.

The chain uses TRBV28 and TRBJ2-1; no firm D call. Germline assignment: CDR1 MDHEN and CDR2 SYDVKM. V shed 9 bases and J shed 0 bases, with 9 bases lying between them. This CDR3 has 13 residues. CDR3 nucleotide sequence: TGTGCCAGTAACAAGTTCTCCTACAATGAGCAGTTCTTC. Protein product: CASNKFSYNEQFF.

The J gene is TRBJ2-5, the V gene TRBV5-4, with TRBD2 matching over 10 bases. The CDR3 runs 16 residues. Germline V lookup: CDR1 SGHNT, CDR2 YYREEE (reference sequence). Trimming removed 0 bases from V and 4 bases from J; junction bases left unmatched: 6. The CDR3 bases are TGTGCCAGCAGCTTGGCCGCTAGCGGGAGAGGAGAGACCCAGTACTTC. It encodes CASSLAASGRGETQYF.

This clone was counted a few times. The V and J genes are TRBV28 and TRBJ2-7; possible D gene TRBD1, 5 bases. V was cut by 5 bases and J by 9 bases, with 23 bases left in between. Germline lookup yields CDR1 MDHEN and CDR2 SYDVKM. This CDR3 is 15 amino acids long. The CDR3 is CASSEPQGILTAQYF. The CDR3 DNA follows: TGTGCCAGCAGTGAGCCTCAGGGTATTCTTACGGCGCAGTACTTC. The full variable domain, completed using reference TRBV28 and TRBJ2-7, is DVKVTQSSRYLVKRTGEKVFLECVQDMDHENMFWYRQDPGLGLRLIYFSYDVKMKEKGDIPEGYSVSREKKERFSLILESASTNQTSMYLCASSEPQGILTAQYFGPGTRLTVT.

The chain combines TRBV9 with TRBJ2-4; D might be TRBD2 (5 bases). The germline V gene has CDR1 SGDLS and CDR2 YYNGEE. CDR3 length: 14 amino acids. The V end was cut by 4 bases, the J end by 0 bases, with 8 bases between. CDR3 sequence reads: CASSPGGAKNIQYF. DNA for the CDR3: TGTGCCAGCAGCCCAGGAGGAGCCAAAAACATTCAGTACTTC.

The J gene is TRBJ2-1, the V gene TRBV11-1; 8 bases are shared with TRBD1. Germline values: CDR1 SGHAT, CDR2 FQDESV (reference sequence). The V segment lost 5 bases and the J segment 6 bases; nucleotides outside the gene matches: 3. CDR3 length: 13 amino acids. This CDR3 reads CASSPDRVNEQFF. CDR3 DNA sequence: TGTGCCAGCAGCCCGGACAGGGTCAATGAGCAGTTCTTC.

This clone came up a few times. J is TRBJ2-2 and V is TRBV5-4; the D gene could be TRBD1 or TRBD2 (5 bases each). Trimming pared 0 bases from V and 6 bases from J, leaving 12 bases between. Per the germline V gene, CDR1 is SGHNT and CDR2 is YYREEE (reference sequence). CDR3 length: 15 residues. CDR3 protein: CASSLVGTSPGELFF. The CDR3 coding sequence is TGTGCCAGCAGCTTGGTAGGGACCTCCCCCGGGGAGCTGTTTTTT.

The rearrangement joins TRBV6-1 to TRBJ2-7; TRBD2 agrees at 9 bases. J was trimmed by 0 bases and V by 3 bases; bases with no gene match: 6. The germline V gene encodes CDR1 MNHNS and CDR2 SASEGT. This CDR3 contains 16 residues. CDR3 in amino acids: CASSDFSGRRSYEQYF. As DNA, the CDR3 is TGTGCCAGCAGTGATTTTAGCGGGAGACGCTCCTACGAGCAGTACTTC.

The chain couples TRBV27 to TRBJ1-5, with D perhaps TRBD1 (5 bases). The CDR3 covers 12 residues. Germline V lookup: CDR1 MNHEY, CDR2 SMNVEV (reference sequence). Trimming shortened V by 4 bases and J by 8 bases, and 9 bases separated the two germline ends. The CDR3 nucleotides are TGTGCCAGCAGTTCCAAGGGGAAGCCCCAGCATTTT. It yields the protein CASSSKGKPQHF.

The chain joins TRBV7-9 to TRBJ2-1, with 8 bases identical to TRBD2. The CDR3 length is 16 residues. V lost 3 bases to trimming and J lost 6 bases; unmatched junction nucleotides: 10. CDR1 is SEHNR, CDR2 FQNEAQ, per germline (reference sequence). The CDR3 DNA follows: TGTGCCAGCAGCTTCCGCCGTCGGGAGGGGGTCAATGAGCAGTTCTTC. Its translation: CASSFRRREGVNEQFF. Together with reference TRBV7-9 and TRBJ2-1, the CDR3 gives the full variable domain: DTGVSQNPRHKITKRGQNVTFRCDPISEHNRLYWYRQTLGQGPEFLTYFQNEAQLEKSRLLSDRFSAERPKGSFSTLEIQRTEQGDSAMYLCASSFRRREGVNEQFFGPGTRLTVL.

Only one count was recorded for this clone. This chain uses TRBV6-5 with TRBJ2-2; D gene ambiguous. Germline V gene lookup returns CDR1 MNHEY and CDR2 SVGAGI. This CDR3 is 15 amino acids long. V lost 0 bases to trimming and J lost 4 bases, with 9 bases between them. The CDR3 region has the DNA TGTGCCAGCAGTTACTCGGAGAGGACCACCGGGGAGCTGTTTTTT. This encodes CASSYSERTTGELFF.

This chain links TRBV19 with TRBJ2-1; 11 positions match TRBD1. The CDR3 runs to 15 residues. Looked up from germline, CDR1 is LNHDA and CDR2 is SQIVND (reference sequence). V dropped 8 bases and J dropped 11; count of bases not matched to a gene: 14. The CDR3 DNA is TGTGCCAGTGGTCAACGGACCGGGACAGGGGGACAGCAGTTCTTC. Encoded protein: CASGQRTGTGGQQFF.

The genes are TRBV28 and TRBJ2-7, with 10 positions matching TRBD2. The CDR3 contains 15 residues. Germline trimming cut 6 bases from V and 3 bases from J; bases unmatched to any gene: 8. Germline V CDR1 and CDR2: MDHEN, SYDVKM. CDR3 sequence: CASSETASGSYEQYF. Here the CDR3 DNA reads TGTGCCAGCAGCGAAACGGCTAGCGGGAGCTACGAGCAGTACTTC.

The chain joins TRBV10-1 to TRBJ1-1; D remains ambiguous. The CDR3 is 13 residues long. Germline V gene data show CDR1 as WNHNN and CDR2 as SYGVQD (reference sequence). Trimming stripped 4 bases from V and 0 bases from J, with 6 bases between. CDR3 bases: TGCGCCAGCAGTGTTCAAGTGAACACTGAAGCTTTCTTT. It yields the protein CASSVQVNTEAFF.

The CDR3 DNA sequence: TGTGCCTGGGGGGAGAGCAAACAGACCCAGTACTTC. It is translated as CAWGESKQTQYF. The J gene is TRBJ2-5, the V gene TRBV30; D perhaps matches TRBD2 (5 bases). Germline CDR1 is GTSNPN and CDR2 is SVGIG (reference sequence). The V end was cut by 5 bases, the J end by 6 bases, with 13 bases between. This CDR3 region has 12 residues.